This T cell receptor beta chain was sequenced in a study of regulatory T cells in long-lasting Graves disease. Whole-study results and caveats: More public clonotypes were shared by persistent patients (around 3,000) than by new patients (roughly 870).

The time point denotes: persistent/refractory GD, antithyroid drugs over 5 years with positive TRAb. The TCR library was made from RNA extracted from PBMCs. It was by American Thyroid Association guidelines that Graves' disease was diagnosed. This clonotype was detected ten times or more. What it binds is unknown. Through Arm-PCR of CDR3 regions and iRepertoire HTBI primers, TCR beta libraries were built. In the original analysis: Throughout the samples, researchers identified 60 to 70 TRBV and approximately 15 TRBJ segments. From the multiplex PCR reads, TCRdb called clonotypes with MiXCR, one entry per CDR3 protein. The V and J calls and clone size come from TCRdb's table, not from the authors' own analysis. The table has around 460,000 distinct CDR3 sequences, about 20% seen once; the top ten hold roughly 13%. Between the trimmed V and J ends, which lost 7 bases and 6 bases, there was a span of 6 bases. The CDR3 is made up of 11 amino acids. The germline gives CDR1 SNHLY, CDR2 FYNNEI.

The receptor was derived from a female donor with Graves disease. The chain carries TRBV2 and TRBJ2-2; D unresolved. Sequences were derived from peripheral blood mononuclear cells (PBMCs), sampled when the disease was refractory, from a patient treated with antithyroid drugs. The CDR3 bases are TGTGCCAGCAAAGGCCCCGGGGAGCTGTTTTTT. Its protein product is CASKGPGELFF.